These 31 T cell receptor beta chains came from one sample sequenced in a study of blood T cells in healthy people across ages. The authors ran a second PCR of roughly 6 to 12 cycles using a sample-barcoded 5' primer and a J-beta primer mix. Each CDR3 protein is one row after TCRdb ran MiXCR on the 5' RACE reads. This sample has about 1.1 million distinct CDR3 sequences, with roughly two fifths found just once. Sequencing was performed on blood. The source of these receptors is a man aged 18 to 30 in good health.

The chain joins TRBV5-6 to TRBJ2-7, with D uncertain. The length of the CDR3 is 13 residues. Germline V gene sequence: CDR1 SGHDT, CDR2 YYEEEE. V was shortened by 3 bases and J by 10 bases, with 17 bases between the two germline ends. This CDR3 reads CASSWILVNVQYF. The CDR3 DNA is TGTGCCAGCAGCTGGATTTTAGTCAACGTACAGTACTTC.

The chain joins TRBV6-2 or TRBV6-3 to TRBJ2-1; D gene ambiguous. V gave up 5 bases and J gave up 13 bases, with 18 bases separating them. The CDR3 loop spans 13 amino acids. In germline, CDR1 is MNHEY, CDR2 SVGEGT. The CDR3 reads CASSPQGSPYQFF. The CDR3 DNA reads as TGTGCCAGCAGTCCCCAAGGGTCCCCCTACCAGTTCTTC.

The CDR3 spells CASSPQERERTEAFF. DNA of the CDR3: TGTGCCAGCAGTCCACAGGAAAGAGAAAGAACTGAAGCTTTCTTT. V and J are TRBV28 and TRBJ1-1, with TRBD1 as a possible D gene (5 bases). This CDR3 spans 15 amino acids. CDR1 and CDR2 (germline): MDHEN, SYDVKM. V dropped 5 bases and J dropped 5 bases, with 18 bases sitting between them.

This rearrangement joins TRBV20-1 to TRBJ2-1, with D hard to call. This CDR3 is built from 14 residues. The germline gives CDR1 DFQATT, CDR2 SNEGSKA (reference sequence). The germline V and J ends were trimmed by 0 bases and 4 bases, with 10 bases remaining between them. The CDR3 is CSAREALGYNEQFF. CDR3 nucleotide sequence: TGCAGTGCTAGAGAGGCCCTGGGTTACAATGAGCAGTTCTTC.

This clonotype was counted between two and nine times. The chain has TRBV3-1 and TRBJ2-5, with a weak D call TRBD2 (6 bases). The CDR3 contains 16 residues. Germline CDR1 and CDR2: LGHDT and YNNKEL (reference sequence). V lost 1 base to trimming and J lost 5 bases, with 17 bases between them. DNA for the CDR3: TGTGCCAGCAGCCAAGGGATAAGACTAGTGGCGGAGACCCAGTACTTC. This sequence encodes CASSQGIRLVAETQYF.

The chain recombines TRBV11-2 with TRBJ1-1, with D possibly matching TRBD1 (5 bases). The CDR3 spans 13 residues. The V gene's germline CDR1 is SGHAT and CDR2 FQNNGV. Trimming took off 6 bases at V and 1 base at J, with 9 bases between the two ends. The CDR3 nucleotides read TGTGCCAGCAGAGTACAGGCGAACACTGAAGCTTTCTTT. This sequence encodes CASRVQANTEAFF. The whole variable domain, filled in from reference TRBV11-2 and TRBJ1-1, reads EAGVAQSPRYKIIEKRQSVAFWCNPISGHATLYWYQQILGQGPKLLIQFQNNGVVDDSQLPKDRFSAERLKGVDSTLKIQPAKLEDSAVYLCASRVQANTEAFFGQGTRLTVV.

The rearrangement links TRBV28 to TRBJ1-1; D is perhaps TRBD1 (5 bases). CDR3 size: 14 residues. Deletions cut 4 bases from V and 3 bases from J, with 12 bases between. Per germline, CDR1 MDHEN and CDR2 SYDVKM. CDR3 sequence: CASSYRGIDTEAFF. CDR3 nucleotide sequence: TGTGCCAGCAGTTATCGGGGGATTGACACTGAAGCTTTCTTT. Full variable domain (rest looked up from reference TRBV28 and TRBJ1-1): DVKVTQSSRYLVKRTGEKVFLECVQDMDHENMFWYRQDPGLGLRLIYFSYDVKMKEKGDIPEGYSVSREKKERFSLILESASTNQTSMYLCASSYRGIDTEAFFGQGTRLTVV.

The chain combines TRBV19 with TRBJ1-2; D is ambiguous. The V gene lost 3 bases and the J gene lost 2 bases, with 4 bases spanning the gap. Germline CDR1 is LNHDA and CDR2 is SQIVND (reference sequence). The CDR3 sequence is 12 residues long. The CDR3 DNA follows: TGTGCCAGTAGTATTCGGAACTATGGCTACACCTTC. Amino acids: CASSIRNYGYTF.

The rearrangement uses TRBV28 and TRBJ2-2; tentatively, D is TRBD1 (6 bases). This CDR3 has 16 residues. Between the trimmed V and J ends, which lost 7 bases and 5 bases, there was a span of 20 bases. Germline V gene data show CDR1 as MDHEN and CDR2 as SYDVKM. CDR3 in amino acids: CASTHNVQGLTGELFF. Here the CDR3 DNA reads TGTGCCAGCACCCATAATGTTCAGGGGTTGACCGGGGAGCTGTTTTTT. Full variable domain (missing parts from reference TRBV28 and TRBJ2-2): DVKVTQSSRYLVKRTGEKVFLECVQDMDHENMFWYRQDPGLGLRLIYFSYDVKMKEKGDIPEGYSVSREKKERFSLILESASTNQTSMYLCASTHNVQGLTGELFFGEGSRLTVL.

The chain employs TRBV14 and TRBJ1-2; the D is unclear. The germline V gene has CDR1 SGHDN and CDR2 FVKESK. Trimming cost V 0 bases and J 4 bases, with 12 bases left between them. CDR3 length: 15 residues. The CDR3 protein is CASSQDLGSTYGYTF. The CDR3 DNA follows: TGTGCCAGCAGCCAAGATCTGGGCAGCACCTATGGCTACACCTTC.

This clonotype was recorded only once. Germline and junction disagree at one end, which may indicate a read error. The rearrangement joins TRBV3-1 to TRBJ2-1; 9 bases align to TRBD2. The CDR3 contains 16 residues. Germline V gives CDR1 LGHDT, CDR2 YNNKEL (reference sequence). The CDR3 loop reads CASALALAGSYNGQFF. CDR3 nucleotide sequence: TGTGCCAGCGCACTTGCGCTAGCGGGGTCCTACAATGGGCAGTTCTTC.

As concerns this clonotype: One end of the junction varies from germline; a read error may be responsible. The chain recombines TRBV20-1 with TRBJ1-2; weak D call: TRBD1 (6 bases). The CDR3 has 15 amino acids. The V gene's germline CDR1 is DFQATT and CDR2 SNEGSKA (reference sequence). The CDR3 region is CSAGEGDFRNYGYTF. The CDR3 coding sequence is TGCAGTGCTGGAGAGGGGGACTTCCGAAACTATGGCTACACCTTC.

This clonotype showed up just a few times. Here the CDR3 DNA reads TGTGCCAGCAGCTCCCGGACAGGTTTACAAGAGACCCAGTACTTC. Residues: CASSSRTGLQETQYF. This chain uses TRBV11-3 with TRBJ2-5; 7 nucleotides line up with TRBD1. In germline, CDR1 is SGHNT, CDR2 YENEEA. The ends lost 4 bases at V and 2 bases at J; junction bases unmatched: 7. This CDR3 spans 15 amino acids. Using reference TRBV11-3 and TRBJ2-5 for the parts outside the CDR3, the full variable domain is EAGVVQSPRYKIIEKKQPVAFWCNPISGHNTLYWYLQNLGQGPELLIRYENEEAVDDSQLPKDRFSAERLKGVDSTLKIQPAELGDSAVYLCASSSRTGLQETQYFGPGTRLLVL.

This clonotype has a single count. J is TRBJ1-2 and V is TRBV6-2 or TRBV6-3, with TRBD1 identical over 7 bases. V lost 4 bases, J lost 6 bases, and 11 bases stayed unmatched. This CDR3 is 15 amino acids long. CDR1 MNHEY and CDR2 SVGEGT come from the germline V gene. CDR3 protein: CASSSTLQGSDGYTF. In nucleotides, the CDR3 is TGTGCCAGCAGTTCCACCCTACAGGGGTCCGATGGCTACACCTTC.

The J gene is TRBJ1-2, the V gene TRBV29-1; D call uncertain. The germline V gene has CDR1 SQVTM and CDR2 ANQGSEA. This CDR3 region has 13 residues. Trimming cost V 3 bases and J 8 bases, with 16 bases left between them. CDR3 in amino acids: CSVEDSRQFGYTF. The CDR3 nucleotides are TGCAGCGTTGAGGATAGTAGACAATTCGGCTACACCTTC.

The chain is built from TRBV6-2 or TRBV6-3 and TRBJ1-2; no firm D call. Looked up from germline, CDR1 is MNHEY and CDR2 is SVGEGT. There are 12 residues in the CDR3. Trimming took off 4 bases at V and 8 bases at J, with 11 bases between the two ends. The CDR3 region has the DNA TGTGCCAGCAGTTTCCCATTAGGAGGCTACACCTTC. This gives the protein CASSFPLGGYTF.

CDR3 coding DNA: TGTGCCAGCAGCTTAGTGGGGGGCCTCTCCTACAATGAGCAGTACTTC. As protein: CASSLVGGLSYNEQYF. The chain employs TRBV7-2 and TRBJ2-7, with D perhaps being TRBD1 or TRBD2 (6 bases each). Trimming left V 1 base short and J 7 bases short, with 20 bases between. The germline CDR1 and CDR2 sequences are SGHTA and FQGNSA. The CDR3 consists of 16 residues.

The chain joins TRBV6-5 to TRBJ1-1; no reliable D call. Germline CDR1 is MNHEY and CDR2 is SVGAGI. Trimming left V 2 bases short and J 5 bases short, with 9 bases between. The CDR3 contains 13 residues. Here the CDR3 DNA reads TGTGCCAGCAGTTACGGGAAGCAAACTGAAGCTTTCTTT. Amino acids: CASSYGKQTEAFF.

This clonotype has only a few counts. The chain couples TRBV3-1 to TRBJ1-2; D is undetermined. The CDR3 extends over 14 amino acids. V lost 1 base and J lost 3, with 9 bases in between. In germline, CDR1 is LGHDT, CDR2 YNNKEL (reference sequence). This chain's CDR3 is CASSQGAADYGYTF. In DNA, the CDR3 is TGTGCCAGCAGCCAAGGAGCCGCTGACTATGGCTACACCTTC. The variable domain in full, completed from reference TRBV3-1 and TRBJ1-2, reads DTAVSQTPKYLVTQMGNDKSIKCEQNLGHDTMYWYKQDSKKFLKIMFSYNNKELIINETVPNRFSPKSPDKAHLNLHINSLELGDSAVYFCASSQGAADYGYTFGSGTRLTVV.

Only a few counts were recorded for this clonotype. This chain connects TRBV4-2 to TRBJ2-1; TRBD1 or TRBD2 may be the D gene (5 bases each). V shed 0 bases and J shed 8 bases, with 14 bases lying between them. This CDR3 spans 15 amino acids. CDR1 and CDR2 from the germline V gene are LGHNA and YNFKEQ. This CDR3 reads CASSQDRDGLDEQFF. In DNA, the CDR3 is TGTGCCAGCAGCCAAGACAGGGACGGCCTCGATGAGCAGTTCTTC.

J is TRBJ1-2 and V is TRBV10-3, with 8 positions matching TRBD1. Germline CDR1 reads ENHRY; CDR2 reads SYGVKD. The V gene end was trimmed by 4 bases and the J gene end by 5 bases; junction bases not matched to a gene: 6. This CDR3 has 14 amino acids. The CDR3 DNA reads as TGTGCCATCAGTGCCGGACAGGGAGGGTATGGCTACACCTTC. This translates into CAISAGQGGYGYTF.

This clonotype turned up a few times. V and J are TRBV29-1 and TRBJ1-5; D not resolved. The CDR3 extends over 13 amino acids. The V end lost 4 bases, the J end lost 0 bases, and 7 bases lay between the germline ends. Germline V CDR1 and CDR2: SQVTM, ANQGSEA. CDR3 in DNA: TGCAGCGTTGTAGTCAATAGCAATCAGCCCCAGCATTTT. Residues: CSVVVNSNQPQHF.

J is TRBJ2-5 and V is TRBV20-1; a weak D match, TRBD2 (6 bases). The assigned J gene may be wrong: the sequence end matches TRBJ2-7 better. The CDR3 has 12 residues. Germline assignment: CDR1 DFQATT and CDR2 SNEGSKA (reference sequence). CDR3 coding DNA: TGCAGTGCTAGTTACGGAGCGGGCGAGCAGTACTTC. Encoded protein: CSASYGAGEQYF.

The V call is TRBV4-3, the J call TRBJ2-3, with 9 bases aligning to TRBD1. V shed 0 bases and J 1 base; nucleotides not matched to a gene: 5. CDR1 and CDR2 (germline): LGHNA, YSLEER. The CDR3 has 17 residues. CDR3 amino acids: CASSQDGQGRGTDTQYF. The CDR3 coding sequence is TGCGCCAGCAGCCAAGATGGACAGGGGAGGGGCACAGATACGCAGTATTTT.

The J gene is TRBJ2-4, the V gene TRBV28, with D possibly called TRBD1 or TRBD2 (5 bases each). The last part of the DNA fits TRBJ2-7 better; the J call may be wrong. The CDR3 has 14 amino acids. The germline V gene has CDR1 MDHEN and CDR2 SYDVKM. The CDR3 sequence is CASSLRGPIYEQYF. In nucleotides, the CDR3 is TGTGCCAGCAGTTTACGGGGCCCGATCTACGAGCAGTACTTC.

A few counts support this clonotype. This chain uses TRBV20-1 with TRBJ1-2, with 8 bases lining up with TRBD1. The CDR3 loop spans 13 amino acids. The V gene end was trimmed by 4 bases and the J gene end by 4 bases; junction bases not matched to a gene: 5. Germline V lookup: CDR1 DFQATT, CDR2 SNEGSKA (reference sequence). The CDR3 region is CSATGGGGYGYTF. CDR3 DNA sequence: TGCAGTGCTACAGGGGGCGGAGGCTATGGCTACACCTTC.

This clonotype was seen only a few times. The chain recombines TRBV5-1 with TRBJ2-3; D tentatively reads TRBD1 or TRBD2 (5 bases each). CDR1 SGHRS and CDR2 YFSETQ come from the germline V gene. Trimming removed 4 bases from V and 3 bases from J, with 12 bases in between. This CDR3 is 14 amino acids long. DNA for the CDR3: TGCGCCAGCAGCCTCCCGTGGGGGACAGATACGCAGTATTTT. As protein: CASSLPWGTDTQYF. Full variable domain (missing parts from reference TRBV5-1 and TRBJ2-3): KAGVTQTPRYLIKTRGQQVTLSCSPISGHRSVSWYQQTPGQGLQFLFEYFSETQRNKGNFPGRFSGRQFSNSRSEMNVSTLELGDSALYLCASSLPWGTDTQYFGPGTRLTVL.

This clonotype was observed a handful of times. The chain is built from TRBV12-3 or TRBV12-4 and TRBJ2-1, with D uncertain. The V gene lost 6 bases and the J gene lost 12 bases, with 18 bases spanning the gap. The CDR3 length is 13 residues. The CDR3 DNA follows: TGTGCCAGCAGCGTGGACCGTCGTAAGGGGCAGTTCTTC. Protein: CASSVDRRKGQFF.

This clonotype was observed a single time. No DNA is shown, since the ends of the CDR3 on it are uncertain; the CDR3 is the one TCRdb lists. This chain uses TRBV6-2 or TRBV6-3 with TRBJ1-4; the table gives TRBD1 as D, unverified against the DNA. The CDR3 has 16 residues if both end residues are counted. Germline V CDR1 and CDR2: MNHEY, SVGEGT. The CDR3 loop is CASSTSDRGRIGKLFF.

This clonotype has a handful of counts. The chain recombines TRBV5-1 with TRBJ2-3, with no clear D. The CDR3 sequence is 16 residues long. The V gene lost 0 bases and the J gene lost 0 bases, with 11 bases spanning the gap. The germline V gene has CDR1 SGHRS and CDR2 YFSETQ. The CDR3 spells CASSLEAATSTDTQYF. The CDR3, as DNA: TGCGCCAGCAGCTTGGAGGCAGCTACTAGCACAGATACGCAGTATTTT.

This clonotype was observed a handful of times. The chain combines TRBV20-1 with TRBJ1-1; tentative D call: TRBD1 (6 bases). CDR1 is DFQATT, CDR2 SNEGSKA, per germline (reference sequence). V lost 0 bases to trimming and J lost 1 base, with 18 bases between them. This CDR3 region has 17 residues. CDR3 loop: CSARDGYTGTTNTEAFF. The CDR3 region has the DNA TGCAGTGCTAGAGATGGTTATACCGGGACAACGAACACTGAAGCTTTCTTT.